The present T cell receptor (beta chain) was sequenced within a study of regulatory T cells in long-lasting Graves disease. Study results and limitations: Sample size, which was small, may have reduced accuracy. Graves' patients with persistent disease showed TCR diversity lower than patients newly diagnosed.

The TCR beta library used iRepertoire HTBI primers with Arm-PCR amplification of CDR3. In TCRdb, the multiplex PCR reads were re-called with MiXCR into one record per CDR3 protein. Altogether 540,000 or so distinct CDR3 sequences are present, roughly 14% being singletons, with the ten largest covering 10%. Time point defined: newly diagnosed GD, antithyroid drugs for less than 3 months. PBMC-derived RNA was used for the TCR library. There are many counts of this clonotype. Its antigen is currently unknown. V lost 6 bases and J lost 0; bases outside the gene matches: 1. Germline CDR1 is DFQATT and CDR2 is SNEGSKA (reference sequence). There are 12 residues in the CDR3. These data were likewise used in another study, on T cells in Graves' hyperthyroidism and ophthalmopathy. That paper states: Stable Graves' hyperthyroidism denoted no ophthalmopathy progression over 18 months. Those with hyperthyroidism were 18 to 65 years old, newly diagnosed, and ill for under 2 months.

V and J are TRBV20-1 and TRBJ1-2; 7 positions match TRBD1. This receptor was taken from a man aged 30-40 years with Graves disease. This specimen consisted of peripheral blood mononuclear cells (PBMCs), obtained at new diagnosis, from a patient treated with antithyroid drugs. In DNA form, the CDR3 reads TGCAGTGCCGGGACAGCTAACTATGGCTACACCTTC. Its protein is CSAGTANYGYTF.